This passage covers 10 T cell receptor beta chains from one sample sequenced in a study of T cell responses to AZD1222 COVID-19 vaccine (dated by TCRdb to the early 2020s). Libraries were constructed by the immunoSEQ multiplex PCR assay. TCRdb's version of the immuneACCESS table is confined to in-frame rearrangements and falls short of the full clone set. An unresolved V gene accounts for under half of the shortfall where checked; the remainder is of unknown origin. The sample profile shows some 150,000 clones; more than 85% of them were found once. About 3.3% of the sample rests with the top ten. The sample's time point, from its label and the paper: about 28 days (+/-7) after the second vaccine dose. Here the sequenced sample was peripheral blood, taken 28 days after the second AZD1222 dose. Receptors originate from an adult who received the AZD1222 COVID-19 vaccine.

The chain joins TRBV28 to TRBJ2-1, with D perhaps TRBD2 (5 bases). Trimming pared 8 bases from V and 8 bases from J, leaving 13 bases between. CDR1 is MDHEN and CDR2 is SYDVKM in the germline V gene. The CDR3 is made up of 12 amino acids. The CDR3 bases are TGTGCCAGCTCCCTGAAGCGGTATGAGCAGTTCTTC. It translates to CASSLKRYEQFF.

The J gene is TRBJ2-1, the V gene TRBV27; 8 bases line up with TRBD1. The V and J ends lost 7 bases and 5 bases, in that order; junction bases with no gene match: 16. The CDR3 is 17 residues long. From germline, CDR1 is MNHEY and CDR2 SMNVEV (reference sequence). CDR3 protein: CASIKFPGDRSNNEQFF. CDR3 sequence (DNA): TGTGCCAGCATTAAATTCCCGGGGGACAGGTCCAACAATGAGCAGTTCTTC.

The V gene is TRBV5-5, the J gene TRBJ2-1; the match to TRBD1 covers 8 bases. The ends lost 5 bases at V and 6 bases at J; junction bases unmatched: 10. Germline V gene data show CDR1 as SGHKS and CDR2 as YYEKEE (reference sequence). The CDR3 has 15 amino acids. The CDR3 reads CASSFRPGTGNEQFF. The CDR3 region has the DNA TGTGCCAGCAGTTTTAGACCCGGGACAGGCAATGAGCAGTTCTTC.

J is TRBJ1-6 and V is TRBV2; D perhaps matches TRBD1 (5 bases). Germline lookup yields CDR1 SNHLY and CDR2 FYNNEI. Trimming stripped 3 bases from V and 10 bases from J, with 16 bases between. CDR3 size: 15 residues. The CDR3 DNA reads TGTGCCAGCAGTGAGGGGCCATCGGAAAAGTCACCCCTCCACTTT. It encodes CASSEGPSEKSPLHF.

The chain has TRBV24-1 and TRBJ2-7; possible D gene TRBD1, 7 bases. V lost 4 bases, J lost 4 bases, and 10 bases lay in between. This CDR3 is 13 amino acids long. CDR1 and CDR2 (germline): KGHDR, SFDVKD. CDR3 residues: CATSEAGGYEQYF. CDR3 DNA sequence: TGTGCCACCAGTGAGGCAGGGGGGTACGAGCAGTACTTC.

The DNA of the CDR3 is TGTGCCAGCAGCCAATTCGTTGGGGTGGGAGACACTGAAGCTTTCTTT. It translates to CASSQFVGVGDTEAFF. The chain joins TRBV16 to TRBJ1-1; D call uncertain. Per germline, CDR1 KGHSY and CDR2 FQNENV. Trimming took off 1 base at V and 3 bases at J, with 15 bases between the two ends. The CDR3 has 16 amino acids.

The CDR3 nucleotides are TGTGCCAGCAGCGCGACAGGGGCGAACACCGGGGAGCTGTTTTTT. Translation gives CASSATGANTGELFF. The genes are TRBV7-2 and TRBJ2-2; 8 nucleotides match TRBD1. CDR1 and CDR2 (germline): SGHTA, FQGNSA. CDR3 length equals 15 residues. Trimming took 5 bases from V and 0 from J; bases not matched to a gene: 2.

This clone occurred once. The chain links TRBV29-1 to TRBJ1-1; D is possibly TRBD1 (5 bases). The V end was cut by 6 bases, the J end by 4 bases, with 21 bases between. The V gene's germline CDR1 is SQVTM and CDR2 ANQGSEA. CDR3 length equals 15 residues. This CDR3 is CSVDYPPGLTTEAFF. The CDR3 coding sequence is TGCAGCGTCGATTACCCACCGGGACTGACCACTGAAGCTTTCTTT.

The rearrangement uses TRBV5-6 and TRBJ1-5; 7 bases line up with TRBD1. The ends lost 2 bases at V and 3 bases at J; junction bases unmatched: 8. CDR1 SGHDT and CDR2 YYEEEE come from the germline V gene. The CDR3 extends over 16 amino acids. This chain's CDR3 is CASSFGQGELNQPQHF. The CDR3 DNA reads as TGTGCCAGCAGCTTTGGGCAGGGGGAGCTCAATCAGCCCCAGCATTTT. Together with reference TRBV5-6 and TRBJ1-5, the CDR3 gives the full variable domain: DAGVTQSPTHLIKTRGQQVTLRCSPKSGHDTVSWYQQALGQGPQFIFQYYEEEERQRGNFPDRFSGHQFPNYSSELNVNALLLGDSALYLCASSFGQGELNQPQHFGDGTRLSIL.

J is TRBJ1-4 and V is TRBV6-5, with D possibly being TRBD1 (6 bases). Trimming took 7 bases from V and 1 from J, leaving 13 bases between them. This CDR3 contains 15 residues. Germline values: CDR1 MNHEY, CDR2 SVGAGI. CDR3 sequence: CASKGGIVTNEKLFF. For the CDR3, the DNA is TGTGCCAGCAAAGGGGGGATAGTAACTAATGAAAAACTGTTTTTT.